Shown below are 21 T cell receptor beta chains from a single sample sequenced in a study of identical twins. TCRdb re-derived calls from the 5' RACE reads in MiXCR, one entry per CDR3 protein. This table has about 190,000 distinct CDR3 sequences, roughly 15% appearing once. Separately, the same data were catalogued under a study of T cells expressing NK-cell markers.

The sample was CD8+ T cells sorted from blood. These receptors came from a woman younger than 35 in good health.

This clonotype appeared many times. This sequence joins TRBV11-1 and TRBJ2-4; D not certain. The ends were cut back, 2 bases at V and 0 bases at J, with 5 bases in the middle. This CDR3 contains 14 residues. Germline V gene lookup returns CDR1 SGHAT and CDR2 FQDESV (reference sequence). CDR3 protein: CASSLPLAKNIQYF. CDR3 coding DNA: TGTGCCAGCAGCTTACCGCTAGCCAAAAACATTCAGTACTTC.

This clonotype was observed a handful of times. The chain links TRBV5-5 to TRBJ2-5; D call uncertain. The CDR3 has 15 amino acids. Germline V gene data show CDR1 as SGHKS and CDR2 as YYEKEE (reference sequence). The V end lost 5 bases, the J end lost 2 bases, and 16 bases lay between the germline ends. The CDR3 region is CASRRSDVGQETQYF. Written as DNA, the CDR3 is TGTGCCAGCAGACGGTCTGATGTGGGACAAGAGACCCAGTACTTC.

The chain is built from TRBV19 and TRBJ1-1; TRBD1 might be the D (6 bases). CDR1 and CDR2 from the germline V gene are LNHDA and SQIVND (reference sequence). The CDR3 covers 14 residues. V lost 6 bases and J 0 bases, leaving 11 bases between the germline ends. CDR3 DNA sequence: TGTGCCAGTAGACCGACAGGTGTGAACACTGAAGCTTTCTTT. It translates to CASRPTGVNTEAFF.

This clonotype has just a few counts. V and J are TRBV27 and TRBJ2-1; tentatively, D is TRBD1 or TRBD2 (5 bases each). The CDR3 runs to 14 residues. Germline CDR1 reads MNHEY; CDR2 reads SMNVEV (reference sequence). V lost 4 bases and J lost 6, with 13 bases in between. The CDR3 spells CASSWGLEGNEQFF. For the CDR3, the DNA is TGTGCCAGCAGTTGGGGCCTAGAGGGCAATGAGCAGTTCTTC.

The V gene is TRBV5-1, the J gene TRBJ1-6, with D perhaps matching TRBD1 (6 bases). In germline, CDR1 is SGHRS, CDR2 YFSETQ. The CDR3 runs 15 residues. The ends were cut back, 0 bases at V and 4 bases at J, with 8 bases in the middle. This CDR3 is CASSLEGDYNSPLHF. The CDR3 nucleotides are TGCGCCAGCAGCTTGGAGGGGGATTATAATTCACCCCTCCACTTT.

At least ten counts were recorded for this clonotype. The gene calls are TRBV18 and TRBJ2-1; either TRBD1 or TRBD2 may supply D (5 bases each). V was trimmed by 3 bases and J by 0 bases, leaving 12 bases between them. The CDR3 runs to 16 residues. The V gene's germline CDR1 is KGHSH and CDR2 LQKENI. CDR3 sequence: CASSPLEGRSYNEQFF. In DNA, the CDR3 is TGTGCCAGCTCACCTTTAGAGGGACGCTCCTACAATGAGCAGTTCTTC.

The chain combines TRBV6-1 with TRBJ2-5, with 11 bases matching TRBD2. The CDR3 runs 14 residues. CDR1 and CDR2 from the germline V gene are MNHNS and SASEGT. V shed 6 bases, J shed 6 bases, and the junction held 6 bases outside the gene matches. CDR3 amino acids: CASSPLAGVQTQYF. In nucleotides, the CDR3 is TGTGCCAGCAGCCCACTAGCGGGAGTTCAGACCCAGTACTTC.

This chain joins TRBV12-3 or TRBV12-4 and TRBJ2-3; maybe TRBD2 (7 bases). The CDR3 loop spans 15 amino acids. Trimming removed 2 bases from V and 6 bases from J, with 15 bases in between. Here the CDR3 DNA reads TGTGCCAGCAGTTTAAGGGGGGAGGGCCCCGATACGCAGTATTTT. Its protein product is CASSLRGEGPDTQYF.

This clonotype appeared many times. This chain connects TRBV20-1 to TRBJ1-5, with D possibly TRBD1 on 5 matching bases. The CDR3 has 16 amino acids. CDR1 and CDR2 (germline): DFQATT, SNEGSKA (reference sequence). With 2 bases removed from V and 4 bases from J, the gap between germline ends came to 18 bases. The CDR3 DNA is TGCAGTGCTAGACCGACCTCAGGGAAAGGAAATCAGCCCCAGCATTTT. It yields the protein CSARPTSGKGNQPQHF.

The chain's CDR3 is CASSILAGGPGEQYF. In DNA form, the CDR3 reads TGTGCCAGCAGCATTCTAGCGGGAGGGCCGGGCGAGCAGTACTTC. This chain joins TRBV5-6 and TRBJ2-7, with 12 bases that match TRBD2. CDR3 length: 15 amino acids. The junction had 8 bases not matched to a gene; V was cut back by 4 bases and J by 6 bases. Per germline, CDR1 SGHDT and CDR2 YYEEEE.

This chain joins TRBV9 and TRBJ1-3; perhaps TRBD1 as D (6 bases). This CDR3 is 18 amino acids long. The germline CDR1 and CDR2 sequences are SGDLS and YYNGEE. V dropped 3 bases and J dropped 1 base, with 20 bases sitting between them. In DNA form, the CDR3 reads TGTGCCAGCAGCGCGAACCCGGGACACGGAGGATCTGGAAACACCATATATTTT. This codes for CASSANPGHGGSGNTIYF.

This clonotype was counted only a few times. This chain connects TRBV20-1 to TRBJ2-7; 7 nucleotides match TRBD2. The V gene end was trimmed by 3 bases and the J gene end by 0 bases; junction bases not matched to a gene: 5. CDR3 size: 14 residues. Germline CDR1 and CDR2: DFQATT and SNEGSKA (reference sequence). The CDR3 nucleotides are TGCAGTGCTAGTCCGCGGGAGCCCTCCTACGAGCAGTACTTC. The encoded protein is CSASPREPSYEQYF.

The chain carries TRBV21-1 and TRBJ2-2; whether TRBD1, the table's D call, matches the DNA was not checked. TRBV21-1 corresponds to a pseudogene. This CDR3 contains 15 residues. The CDR3 DNA is TGTGCCAGCAGCAAATACGGTCCAGGGCCCGGGGAGCTGTTTTTT. Translating it yields CASSKYGPGPGELFF.

This clonotype was seen ten or more times. The junction departs from the called germline gene at one end, perhaps through a read error. The V call is TRBV12-3 or TRBV12-4, the J call TRBJ2-7; D is ambiguous. The CDR3 is 10 residues long. The CDR3 region is CASSLGEQYF. For the CDR3, the DNA is TGTGCCAGCAGCTTAGGCGAGCAGTACTTC.

This clonotype came up a few times. This sequence joins TRBV6-5 and TRBJ2-2; D not resolved. CDR1 and CDR2 from the germline V gene are MNHEY and SVGAGI. This CDR3 is built from 12 residues. Trimming took off 8 bases at V and 1 base at J, with 5 bases between the two ends. DNA of the CDR3: TGTGCCAGCCGCGGGAACACCGGGGAGCTGTTTTTT. Translation: CASRGNTGELFF.

The rearrangement uses TRBV27 and TRBJ1-1; no clear D. Per germline, CDR1 MNHEY and CDR2 SMNVEV (reference sequence). Trimming left V 1 base short and J 0 bases short, with 9 bases between. The CDR3 length is 15 residues. CDR3 nucleotide sequence: TGTGCCAGCAGTTTATTGGGCAGCATGAACACTGAAGCTTTCTTT. This translates into CASSLLGSMNTEAFF.

This clonotype has just a few counts. The chain recombines TRBV7-9 with TRBJ2-1; 11 bases fit TRBD2. Per germline, CDR1 SEHNR and CDR2 FQNEAQ (reference sequence). The junction had 7 bases not matched to a gene; V was cut back by 5 bases and J by 7 bases. This CDR3 region has 15 residues. The CDR3 DNA is TGTGCCAGCAGCGCTACTAGCGGGAGTACGAATGAGCAGTTCTTC. It codes for CASSATSGSTNEQFF.

Only a few counts were recorded for this clonotype. The gene calls are TRBV6-2 or TRBV6-3 and TRBJ2-3; D remains unclear. CDR1 is MNHEY, CDR2 SVGEGT, per germline. The CDR3 is 16 amino acids. Trimming cost V 4 bases and J 0 bases, with 14 bases left between them. The CDR3 region is CASSFPATASTDTQYF. In DNA, the CDR3 is TGTGCCAGCAGTTTCCCGGCCACTGCTAGCACAGATACGCAGTATTTT.

This clonotype was observed a few times. This chain connects TRBV19 to TRBJ2-1; 11 positions agree with TRBD2. Germline lookup yields CDR1 LNHDA and CDR2 SQIVND (reference sequence). The length of the CDR3 is 14 residues. J lost 8 bases, V lost 10 bases, and 10 bases had no gene match. Written as DNA, the CDR3 is TGTGCCACCCGACTAGCGGGAAATCTAGATGAGCAGTTCTTC. Residues: CATRLAGNLDEQFF.

The V call is TRBV2, the J call TRBJ2-1; 11 bases are shared with TRBD2. The CDR3 consists of 16 residues. Germline assignment: CDR1 SNHLY and CDR2 FYNNEI. Trimming took 6 bases from V and 2 from J; bases not matched to a gene: 6. CDR3 bases: TGTGCCAGCAGGCGAATAGCGGGGGGGCCCTACAATGAGCAGTTCTTC. Residues: CASRRIAGGPYNEQFF.

The rearrangement links TRBV2 to TRBJ2-3; 14 bases match TRBD2. The CDR3 loop spans 18 amino acids. V trimming: 7 bases; J trimming: 3 bases; junction bases outside the gene matches: 12. The germline V gene has CDR1 SNHLY and CDR2 FYNNEI. CDR3 sequence reads: CASMGRTSGRTITDTQYF. The CDR3 region has the DNA TGTGCCAGCATGGGTAGGACTAGCGGGAGGACCATTACAGATACGCAGTATTTT.